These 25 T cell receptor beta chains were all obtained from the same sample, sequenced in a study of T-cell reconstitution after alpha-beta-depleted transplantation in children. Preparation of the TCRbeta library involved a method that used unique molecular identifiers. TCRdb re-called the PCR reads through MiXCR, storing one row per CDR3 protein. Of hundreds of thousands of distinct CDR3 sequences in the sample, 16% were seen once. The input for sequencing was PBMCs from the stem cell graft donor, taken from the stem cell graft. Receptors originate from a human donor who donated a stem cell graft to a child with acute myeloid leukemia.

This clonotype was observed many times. CDR3 residues: CSARDPGGPVNEQFF. The CDR3 DNA reads as TGCAGTGCTAGAGATCCAGGGGGACCAGTCAATGAGCAGTTCTTC. V usage is TRBV20-1 and J usage is TRBJ2-1; 7 positions match TRBD1. CDR1 is DFQATT and CDR2 is SNEGSKA in the germline V gene (reference sequence). The CDR3 runs 15 residues. The trim removed 0 bases at V and 6 bases at J, leaving 8 bases unmatched.

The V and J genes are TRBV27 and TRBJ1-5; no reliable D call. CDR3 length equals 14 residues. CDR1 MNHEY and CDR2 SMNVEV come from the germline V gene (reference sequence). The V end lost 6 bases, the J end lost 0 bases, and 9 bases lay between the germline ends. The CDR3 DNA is TGTGCCAGCAGCCTCTATAATAGCAATCAGCCCCAGCATTTT. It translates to CASSLYNSNQPQHF.

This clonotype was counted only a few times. The CDR3 here is CASSFSGVAYNEQFF. The CDR3, as DNA: TGTGCCAGCAGCTTTAGCGGGGTGGCCTACAATGAGCAGTTCTTC. This chain links TRBV11-2 with TRBJ2-1, with TRBD2 matching 8 bases. The CDR3 has 15 residues. Germline CDR1 and CDR2: SGHAT and FQNNGV. V trimming: 3 bases; J trimming: 2 bases; junction bases outside the gene matches: 3.

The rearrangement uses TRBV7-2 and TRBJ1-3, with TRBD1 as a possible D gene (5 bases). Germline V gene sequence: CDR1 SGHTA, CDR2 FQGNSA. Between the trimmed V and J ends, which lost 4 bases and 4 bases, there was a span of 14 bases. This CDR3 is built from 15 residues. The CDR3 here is CASSYPGNSGNTIYF. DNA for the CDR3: TGTGCCAGCAGCTATCCAGGGAATAGCGGAAACACCATATATTTT.

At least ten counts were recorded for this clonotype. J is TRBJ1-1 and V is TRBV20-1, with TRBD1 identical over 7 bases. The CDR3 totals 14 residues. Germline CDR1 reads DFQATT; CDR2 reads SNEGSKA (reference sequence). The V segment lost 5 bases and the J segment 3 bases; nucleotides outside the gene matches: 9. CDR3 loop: CSACRQGGDTEAFF. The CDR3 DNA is TGCAGTGCTTGTCGACAGGGCGGGGACACTGAAGCTTTCTTT.

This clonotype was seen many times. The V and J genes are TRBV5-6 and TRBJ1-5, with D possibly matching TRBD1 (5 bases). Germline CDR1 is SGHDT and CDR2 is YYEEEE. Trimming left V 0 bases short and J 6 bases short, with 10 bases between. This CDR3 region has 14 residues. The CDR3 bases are TGTGCCAGCAGCTTGGTGGGGGTACGTCAGCCCCAGCATTTT. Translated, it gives CASSLVGVRQPQHF.

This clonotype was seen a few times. Here the CDR3 reads CAIRAGPRNTEAFF. In DNA, the CDR3 is TGTGCCATCAGAGCGGGACCGAGGAACACTGAAGCTTTCTTT. This chain links TRBV10-3 with TRBJ1-1, with D perhaps TRBD1 (5 bases). Germline lookup yields CDR1 ENHRY and CDR2 SYGVKD. Deletions cut 6 bases from V and 1 base from J, with 12 bases between. The CDR3 runs 14 residues.

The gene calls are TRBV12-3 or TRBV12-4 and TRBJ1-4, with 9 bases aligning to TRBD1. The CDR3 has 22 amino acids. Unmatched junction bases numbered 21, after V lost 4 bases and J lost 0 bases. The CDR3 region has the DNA TGTGCCAGCAGTTCCCATGGAGGTGGTTACGGGACAGGGTTCGCAACTAATGAAAAACTGTTTTTT. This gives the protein CASSSHGGGYGTGFATNEKLFF.

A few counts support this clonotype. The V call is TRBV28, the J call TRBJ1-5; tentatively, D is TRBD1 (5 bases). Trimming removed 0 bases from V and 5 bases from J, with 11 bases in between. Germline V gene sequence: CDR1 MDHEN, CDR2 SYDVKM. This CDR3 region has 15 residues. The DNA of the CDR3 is TGTGCCAGCAGTTTATGGGGGCGACGGGATCAGCCCCAGCATTTT. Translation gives CASSLWGRRDQPQHF.

The CDR3 DNA reads as TGTGCCAGCAGCTTAGTAGAGGGGGTGAAGACGCATTTT. Encoded protein: CASSLVEGVKTHF. This rearrangement joins TRBV11-3 to TRBJ1-5; maybe TRBD1 (6 bases). The CDR3 extends over 13 amino acids. Germline CDR1 SGHNT, CDR2 YENEEA. V shed 1 base and J shed 15 bases, with 16 bases lying between them.

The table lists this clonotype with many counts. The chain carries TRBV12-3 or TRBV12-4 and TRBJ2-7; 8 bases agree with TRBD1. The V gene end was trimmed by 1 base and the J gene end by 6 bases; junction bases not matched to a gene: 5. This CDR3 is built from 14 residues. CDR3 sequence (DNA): TGTGCCAGCAGTTTAGGGACAGGGATTGGCGAGCAGTACTTC. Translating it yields CASSLGTGIGEQYF.

The CDR3 is CSAWTGEGNQPQHF. The DNA of the CDR3 is TGCAGTGCGTGGACAGGGGAGGGCAATCAGCCCCAGCATTTT. The genes are TRBV20-1 and TRBJ1-5; 9 positions agree with TRBD1. J was trimmed by 2 bases and V by 6 bases; bases with no gene match: 5. Germline CDR1 is DFQATT and CDR2 is SNEGSKA (reference sequence). This CDR3 comprises 14 residues.

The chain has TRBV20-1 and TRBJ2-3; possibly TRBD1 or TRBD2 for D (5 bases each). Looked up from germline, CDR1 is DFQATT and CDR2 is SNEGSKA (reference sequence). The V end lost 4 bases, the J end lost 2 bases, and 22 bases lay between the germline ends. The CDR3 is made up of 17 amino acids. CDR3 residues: CSAKRYRGLDPTDTQYF. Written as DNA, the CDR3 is TGCAGTGCTAAACGTTACCGGGGCCTCGATCCCACAGATACGCAGTATTTT.

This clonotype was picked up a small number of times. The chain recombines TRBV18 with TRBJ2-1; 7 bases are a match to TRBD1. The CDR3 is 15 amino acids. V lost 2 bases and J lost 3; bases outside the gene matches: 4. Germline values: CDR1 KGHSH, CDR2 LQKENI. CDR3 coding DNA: TGTGCCAGCTCACCAGGACAGGAGATCTACAATGAGCAGTTCTTC. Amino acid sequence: CASSPGQEIYNEQFF.

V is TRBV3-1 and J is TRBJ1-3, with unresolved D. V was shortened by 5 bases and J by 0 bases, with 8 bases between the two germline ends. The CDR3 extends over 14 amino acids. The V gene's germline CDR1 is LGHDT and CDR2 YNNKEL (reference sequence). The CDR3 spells CASSATASGNTIYF. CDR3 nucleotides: TGTGCCAGCAGCGCCACAGCCTCTGGAAACACCATATATTTT.

In DNA form, the CDR3 reads TGTGCCAGCAGTCCCCCCCTGGCGTCCAATGAAAAACTGTTTTTT. This encodes CASSPPLASNEKLFF. The J gene is TRBJ1-4, the V gene TRBV12-3 or TRBV12-4; D ambiguous. The CDR3 sequence is 15 residues long. Trimming stripped 5 bases from V and 5 bases from J, with 15 bases between.

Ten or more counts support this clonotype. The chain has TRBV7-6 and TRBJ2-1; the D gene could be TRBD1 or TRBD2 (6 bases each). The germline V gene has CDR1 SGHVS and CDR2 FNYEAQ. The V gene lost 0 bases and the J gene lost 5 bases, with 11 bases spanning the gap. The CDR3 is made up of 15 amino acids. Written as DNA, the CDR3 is TGTGCCAGCAGCTTAGCGCATAGGGGGGACAATGAGCAGTTCTTC. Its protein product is CASSLAHRGDNEQFF.

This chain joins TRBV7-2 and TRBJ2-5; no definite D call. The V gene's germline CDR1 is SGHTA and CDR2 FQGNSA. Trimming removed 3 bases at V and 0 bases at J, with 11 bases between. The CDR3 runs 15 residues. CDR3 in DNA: TGTGCCAGCAGCTTCCAGAGCCTGAACCAAGAGACCCAGTACTTC. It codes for CASSFQSLNQETQYF.

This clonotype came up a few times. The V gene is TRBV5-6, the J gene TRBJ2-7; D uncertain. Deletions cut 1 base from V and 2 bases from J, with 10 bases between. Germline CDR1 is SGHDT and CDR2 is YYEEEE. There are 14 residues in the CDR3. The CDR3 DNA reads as TGTGCCAGCAGCTTGTCACAGATAACCTACGAGCAGTACTTC. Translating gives CASSLSQITYEQYF. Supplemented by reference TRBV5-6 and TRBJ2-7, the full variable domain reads DAGVTQSPTHLIKTRGQQVTLRCSPKSGHDTVSWYQQALGQGPQFIFQYYEEEERQRGNFPDRFSGHQFPNYSSELNVNALLLGDSALYLCASSLSQITYEQYFGPGTRLTVT.

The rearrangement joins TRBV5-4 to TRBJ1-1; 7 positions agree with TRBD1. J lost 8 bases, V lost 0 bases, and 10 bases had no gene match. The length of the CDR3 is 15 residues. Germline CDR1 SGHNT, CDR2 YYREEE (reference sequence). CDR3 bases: TGTGCCAGCAGCTTGGGCCGGTTGGGGACAGTCGAAGCTTTCTTT. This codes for CASSLGRLGTVEAFF.

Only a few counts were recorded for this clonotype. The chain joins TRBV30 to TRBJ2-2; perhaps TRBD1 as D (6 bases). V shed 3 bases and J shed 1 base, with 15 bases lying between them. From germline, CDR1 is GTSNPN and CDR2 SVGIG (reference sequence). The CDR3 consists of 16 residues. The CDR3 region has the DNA TGTGCCTGGAGCTGGGGGACACGGGGGAACACCGGGGAGCTGTTTTTT. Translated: CAWSWGTRGNTGELFF.

The CDR3 sequence is CASSLEVWENEQFF. CDR3 bases: TGTGCCAGCAGCTTAGAAGTCTGGGAAAATGAGCAGTTCTTC. The chain uses TRBV7-8 and TRBJ2-1; no firm D call. The CDR3 length is 14 residues. The V end lost 1 base, the J end lost 7 bases, and 11 bases lay between the germline ends. Germline CDR1 and CDR2: SGHVS and FQNEAQ. The full variable domain, rest sourced from reference TRBV7-8 and TRBJ2-1, is GAGVSQSPRYKVAKRGQDVALRCDPISGHVSLFWYQQALGQGPEFLTYFQNEAQLDKSGLPSDRFFAERPEGSVSTLKIQRTQQEDSAVYLCASSLEVWENEQFFGPGTRLTVL.

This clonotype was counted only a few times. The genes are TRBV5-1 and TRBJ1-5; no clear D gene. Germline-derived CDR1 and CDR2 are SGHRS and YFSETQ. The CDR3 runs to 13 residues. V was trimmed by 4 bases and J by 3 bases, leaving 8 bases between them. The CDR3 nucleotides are TGCGCCAGCAGCACCGACATCAATCAGCCCCAGCATTTT. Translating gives CASSTDINQPQHF. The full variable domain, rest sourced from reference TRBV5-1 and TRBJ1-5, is KAGVTQTPRYLIKTRGQQVTLSCSPISGHRSVSWYQQTPGQGLQFLFEYFSETQRNKGNFPGRFSGRQFSNSRSEMNVSTLELGDSALYLCASSTDINQPQHFGDGTRLSIL.

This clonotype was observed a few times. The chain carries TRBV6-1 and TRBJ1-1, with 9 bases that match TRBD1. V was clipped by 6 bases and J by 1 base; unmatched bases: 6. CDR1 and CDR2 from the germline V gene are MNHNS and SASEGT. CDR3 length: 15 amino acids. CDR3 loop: CASRRTGAANTEAFF. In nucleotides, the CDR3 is TGTGCCAGCAGACGGACAGGGGCCGCGAACACTGAAGCTTTCTTT.

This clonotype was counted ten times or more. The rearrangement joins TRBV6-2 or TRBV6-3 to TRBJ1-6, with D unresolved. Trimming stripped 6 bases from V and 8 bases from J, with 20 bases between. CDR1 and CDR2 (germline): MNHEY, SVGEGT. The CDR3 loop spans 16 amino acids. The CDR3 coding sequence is TGTGCCAGCAGCCGCACCGCGGGCCGGAGCTATTCACCCCTCCACTTT. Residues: CASSRTAGRSYSPLHF.